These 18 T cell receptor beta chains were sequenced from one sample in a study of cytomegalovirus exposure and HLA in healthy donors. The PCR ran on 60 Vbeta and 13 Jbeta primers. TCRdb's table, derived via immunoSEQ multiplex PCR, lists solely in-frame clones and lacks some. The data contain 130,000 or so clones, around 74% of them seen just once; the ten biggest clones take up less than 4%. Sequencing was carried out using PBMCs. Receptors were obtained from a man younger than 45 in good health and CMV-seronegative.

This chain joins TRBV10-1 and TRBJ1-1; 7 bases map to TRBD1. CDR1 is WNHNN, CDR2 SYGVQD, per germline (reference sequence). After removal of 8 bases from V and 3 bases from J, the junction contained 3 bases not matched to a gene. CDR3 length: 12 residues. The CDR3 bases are TGCGCCAGCCGACAGGGAGACACTGAAGCTTTCTTT. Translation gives CASRQGDTEAFF.

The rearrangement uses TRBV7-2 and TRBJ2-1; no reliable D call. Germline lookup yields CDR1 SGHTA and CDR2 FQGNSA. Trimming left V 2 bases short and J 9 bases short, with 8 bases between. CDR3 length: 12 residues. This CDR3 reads CASSLRSVEQFF. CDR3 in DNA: TGTGCCAGCAGCTTAAGATCGGTTGAGCAGTTCTTC.

Here the CDR3 DNA reads TGTGCCAGCAGCTTAGGACTAGCGGGAAGATACAATGAGCAGTTCTTC. Protein: CASSLGLAGRYNEQFF. The rearrangement uses TRBV11-2 and TRBJ2-1; 11 positions agree with TRBD2. Trimming cost V 1 base and J 4 bases; bases outside gene matches: 3. From germline, CDR1 is SGHAT and CDR2 FQNNGV. This CDR3 has 16 residues.

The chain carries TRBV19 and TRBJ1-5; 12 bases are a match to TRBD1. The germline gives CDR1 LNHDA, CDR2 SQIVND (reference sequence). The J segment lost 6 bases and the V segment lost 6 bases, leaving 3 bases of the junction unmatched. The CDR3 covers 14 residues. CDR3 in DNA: TGTGCCAGTAGCGGGACAGGGGGCGGTCAGCCCCAGCATTTT. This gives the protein CASSGTGGGQPQHF.

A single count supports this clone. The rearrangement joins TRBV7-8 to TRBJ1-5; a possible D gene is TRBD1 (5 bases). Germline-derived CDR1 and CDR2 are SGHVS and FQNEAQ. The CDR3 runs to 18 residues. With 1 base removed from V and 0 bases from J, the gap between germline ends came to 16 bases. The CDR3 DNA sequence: TGTGCCAGCAGCTTAGAAGGTGGGGCCTTCCTTAGCAATCAGCCCCAGCATTTT. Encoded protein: CASSLEGGAFLSNQPQHF.

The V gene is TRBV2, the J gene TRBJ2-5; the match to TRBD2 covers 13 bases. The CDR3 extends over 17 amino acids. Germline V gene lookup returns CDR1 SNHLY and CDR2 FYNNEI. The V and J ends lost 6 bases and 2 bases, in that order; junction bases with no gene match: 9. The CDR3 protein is CASRETSGGALQETQYF. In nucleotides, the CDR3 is TGTGCCAGCAGGGAAACTAGCGGGGGGGCCTTGCAAGAGACCCAGTACTTC.

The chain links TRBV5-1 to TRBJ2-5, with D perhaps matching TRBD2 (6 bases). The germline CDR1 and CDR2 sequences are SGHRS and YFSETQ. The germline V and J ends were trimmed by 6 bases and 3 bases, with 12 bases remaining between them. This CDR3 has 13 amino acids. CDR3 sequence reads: CASTAGPEETQYF. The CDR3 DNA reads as TGCGCCAGCACCGCGGGGCCGGAAGAGACCCAGTACTTC. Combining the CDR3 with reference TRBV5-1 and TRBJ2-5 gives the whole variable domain KAGVTQTPRYLIKTRGQQVTLSCSPISGHRSVSWYQQTPGQGLQFLFEYFSETQRNKGNFPGRFSGRQFSNSRSEMNVSTLELGDSALYLCASTAGPEETQYFGPGTRLLVL.

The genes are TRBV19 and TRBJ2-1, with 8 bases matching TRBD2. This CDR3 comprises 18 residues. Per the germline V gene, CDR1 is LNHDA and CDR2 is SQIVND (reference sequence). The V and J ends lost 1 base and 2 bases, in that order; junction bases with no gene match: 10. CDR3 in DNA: TGTGCCAGTAGTATAGTTCCGCCGCCGACTAGCGCCTACAATGAGCAGTTCTTC. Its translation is CASSIVPPPTSAYNEQFF.

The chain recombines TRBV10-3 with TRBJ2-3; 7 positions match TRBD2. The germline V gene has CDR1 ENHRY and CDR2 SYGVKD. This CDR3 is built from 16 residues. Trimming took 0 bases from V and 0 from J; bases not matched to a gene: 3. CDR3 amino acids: CAISESGSGSTDTQYF. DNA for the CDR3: TGTGCCATCAGTGAGTCGGGTAGCGGGAGCACAGATACGCAGTATTTT.

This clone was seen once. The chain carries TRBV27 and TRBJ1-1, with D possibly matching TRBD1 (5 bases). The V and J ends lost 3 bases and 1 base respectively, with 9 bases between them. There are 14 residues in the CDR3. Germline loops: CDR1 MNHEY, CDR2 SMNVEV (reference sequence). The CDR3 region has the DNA TGTGCCAGCAGTTTTTTGGGGGGGAACACTGAAGCTTTCTTT. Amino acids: CASSFLGGNTEAFF.

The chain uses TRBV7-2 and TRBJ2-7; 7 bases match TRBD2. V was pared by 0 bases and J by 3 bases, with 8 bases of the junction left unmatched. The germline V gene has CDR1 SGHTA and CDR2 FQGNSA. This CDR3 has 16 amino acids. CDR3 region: CASSLARAGSLYEQYF. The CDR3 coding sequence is TGTGCCAGCAGCTTAGCTCGAGCGGGGAGCCTCTACGAGCAGTACTTC. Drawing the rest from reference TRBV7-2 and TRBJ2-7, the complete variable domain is GAGVSQSPSNKVTEKGKDVELRCDPISGHTALYWYRQSLGQGLEFLIYFQGNSAPDKSGLPSDRFSAERTGGSVSTLTIQRTQQEDSAVYLCASSLARAGSLYEQYFGPGTRLTVT.

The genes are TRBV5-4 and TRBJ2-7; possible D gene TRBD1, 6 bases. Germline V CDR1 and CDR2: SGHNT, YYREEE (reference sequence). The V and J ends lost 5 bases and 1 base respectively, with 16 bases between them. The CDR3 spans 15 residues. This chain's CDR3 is CASRPTGTPSYEQYF. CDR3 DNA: TGTGCCAGCAGACCAACCGGGACACCTTCCTACGAGCAGTACTTC.

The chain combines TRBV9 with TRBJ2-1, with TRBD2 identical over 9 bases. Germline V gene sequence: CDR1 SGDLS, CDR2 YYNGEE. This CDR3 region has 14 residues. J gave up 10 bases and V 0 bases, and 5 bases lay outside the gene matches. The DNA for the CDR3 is TGTGCCAGCAGCGTAGCTAGCGGGGTTACCGAGCAGTTCTTC. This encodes CASSVASGVTEQFF.

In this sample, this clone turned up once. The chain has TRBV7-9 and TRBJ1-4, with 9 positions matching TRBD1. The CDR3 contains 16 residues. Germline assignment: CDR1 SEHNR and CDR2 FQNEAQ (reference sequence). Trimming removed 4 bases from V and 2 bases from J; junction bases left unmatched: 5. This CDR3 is CASSSDRGDTNEKLFF. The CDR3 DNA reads TGTGCCAGCAGCTCCGACAGGGGGGATACTAATGAAAAACTGTTTTTT.

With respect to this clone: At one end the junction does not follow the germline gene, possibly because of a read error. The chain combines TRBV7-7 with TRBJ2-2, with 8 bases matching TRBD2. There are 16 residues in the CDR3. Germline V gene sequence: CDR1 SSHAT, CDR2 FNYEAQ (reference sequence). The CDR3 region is CASSLSGAGDPGELFF. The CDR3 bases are TGTGCTAGCAGCCTTAGCGGGGCGGGAGATCCCGGGGAGCTGTTTTTT.

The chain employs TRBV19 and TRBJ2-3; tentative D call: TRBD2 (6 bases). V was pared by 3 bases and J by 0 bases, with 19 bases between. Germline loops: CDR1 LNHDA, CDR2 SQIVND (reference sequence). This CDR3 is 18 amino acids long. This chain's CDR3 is CASSMYSPGLQSTDTQYF. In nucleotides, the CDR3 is TGTGCCAGTAGTATGTACTCTCCGGGACTGCAGAGCACAGATACGCAGTATTTT.

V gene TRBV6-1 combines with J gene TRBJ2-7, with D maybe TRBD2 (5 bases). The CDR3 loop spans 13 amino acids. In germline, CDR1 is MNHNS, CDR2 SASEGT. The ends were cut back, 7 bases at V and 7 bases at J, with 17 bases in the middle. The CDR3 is CASTEGFTGEQYF. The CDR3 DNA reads TGTGCCAGCACCGAGGGCTTCACGGGAGAGCAGTACTTC.

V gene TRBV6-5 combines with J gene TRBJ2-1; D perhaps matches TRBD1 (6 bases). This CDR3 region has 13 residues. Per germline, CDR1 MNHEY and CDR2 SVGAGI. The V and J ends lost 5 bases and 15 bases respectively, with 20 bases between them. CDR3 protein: CASSRGTGGRRFF. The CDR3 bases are TGTGCCAGCAGTAGGGGGACGGGCGGCCGGAGGTTCTTC.